The present T cell receptor (beta chain) was sequenced within a study of shared T cell receptors in the human thymus. Unmatched junction bases numbered 9, after V lost 8 bases and J lost 6 bases. Germline V gene sequence: CDR1 MRHNA, CDR2 SNTAGT. This CDR3 region has 15 residues. Some clones are missing from TCRdb's copy, which holds only in-frame ones; the method was immunoSEQ multiplex PCR. The sample contains over 60,000 clones, 90% to 95% of which appear only once. The chain couples TRBV6-4 to TRBJ2-2; 10 bases line up with TRBD1. Input material: thymocytes. The sequence was obtained from a human donor. CDR3 coding DNA: TGTGCCAGCCAGCCAGGACAGGGGGTCCCCGGGGAGCTGTTTTTT. Protein: CASQPGQGVPGELFF.